The text below deals with one T cell receptor beta chain. Its antigen is currently unknown. The data originate from a study of beta chain features in type 1 diabetes. Study observations and caveats: Reads derived from cDNA could over-represent cells showing high TCR expression. Among patients with Type 1 diabetes, TCRB CDR3s were moderately but significantly shorter in every one of the four CD4+ subsets. Diminished insertions and augmented deletions at VDJ junctions characterized type 1 diabetes patients.

Investigators reverse transcribed all isolated RNA, so they sequenced expressed TCRB transcripts. The study sequenced naive, central memory and regulatory T cell samples to an average of about 4 million reads. Clones were sequenced by immunoSEQ multiplex PCR, and TCRdb holds only the in-frame ones, with some missing. The data contain 860,000 or so clones, roughly 15% of them singletons. The sequencing input was naive CD4+ T cells from blood. The sequence was collected from a woman in her late teens or twenties in good health.

Here the CDR3 reads CASSPGVTDTQYF. CDR3 nucleotides: TGTGCCAGCAGCCCAGGGGTTACAGATACGCAGTATTTT. This sequence joins TRBV7-9 and TRBJ2-3; perhaps TRBD1 as D (6 bases). V lost 5 bases to trimming and J lost 3 bases, with 9 bases between them. Germline loops: CDR1 SEHNR, CDR2 FQNEAQ (reference sequence). The CDR3 runs to 13 residues.